The 24 T cell receptor beta chains below all came from one sample that was sequenced in a study of blood T cell repertoires in COVID-19 (dated by TCRdb to about 2020). Receptor amplification or capture employed the immunoSEQ multiplex PCR assay. Sourced from immuneACCESS, this table was stored by TCRdb with only in-frame sequences that have V and J called. A share of the clones is absent; for the studies checked, an unresolved V gene accounts for under half, and the remainder has no known explanation. Here the sample has about 250,000 clones; around nine tenths occur a single time. 3% of the sample lies in the top ten. The source material was peripheral blood. Receptors originate from a man aged 18 to 29 with active or convalescent COVID-19.

To note about this clone: At the DNA level, this CDR3 is encoded by other sequences in the same sample as well. The chain links TRBV15 to TRBJ1-5; D is unclear. V was cut by 1 base and J by 9 bases, with 7 bases left in between. Per germline, CDR1 LNHNV and CDR2 YYDKDF (reference sequence). The CDR3 contains 12 residues. Here the CDR3 reads CATSRASGPQHF. The CDR3 DNA reads TGTGCCACCAGCAGAGCCTCCGGGCCCCAGCATTTT.

The J gene is TRBJ1-5, the V gene TRBV27; TRBD1 matches 7 bases. CDR1 MNHEY and CDR2 SMNVEV come from the germline V gene (reference sequence). V lost 0 bases, J lost 2 bases, and 10 bases stayed unmatched. The CDR3 is 18 amino acids. CDR3: CASSLSGGAGSGNQPQHF. For the CDR3, the DNA is TGTGCCAGCAGTTTATCAGGGGGCGCAGGGAGTGGCAATCAGCCCCAGCATTTT.

This clone was seen just once. The CDR3 sequence: CASSSQGAAAATGELFF. For the CDR3, the DNA is TGCGCCAGCAGCTCACAGGGGGCAGCGGCCGCCACCGGGGAGCTGTTTTTT. The rearrangement links TRBV5-1 to TRBJ2-2; 9 nucleotides agree with TRBD1. The germline V gene has CDR1 SGHRS and CDR2 YFSETQ. The CDR3 extends over 17 amino acids. Trimming at V came to 3 bases and at J to 4 bases, leaving 10 bases not matched to a gene.

This clone was observed a handful of times. This chain uses TRBV9 with TRBJ2-1; 8 bases map to TRBD1. Trimming removed 2 bases from V and 9 bases from J; junction bases left unmatched: 10. CDR1 and CDR2 (germline): SGDLS, YYNGEE. This CDR3 spans 15 amino acids. The CDR3 spells CASSVQFQGAGEQFF. The CDR3 DNA sequence: TGTGCCAGCAGCGTGCAATTTCAGGGGGCCGGTGAGCAGTTCTTC.

The chain employs TRBV24-1 and TRBJ1-1; D may be TRBD1 (6 bases). Per the germline V gene, CDR1 is KGHDR and CDR2 is SFDVKD. V lost 2 bases and J 1 base, leaving 13 bases between the germline ends. This CDR3 is built from 16 residues. The chain's CDR3 is CATSDYKTGTNTEAFF. CDR3 DNA sequence: TGTGCCACCAGTGATTATAAGACAGGTACGAACACTGAAGCTTTCTTT.

The genes are TRBV12-3 or TRBV12-4 and TRBJ2-7; TRBD1 might be the D (6 bases). Deletions cut 4 bases from V and 6 bases from J, with 13 bases between. This CDR3 is 13 amino acids long. The CDR3 DNA sequence: TGTGCCAGCAGTTCTGACAGGACTGGCGAGCAGTACTTC. This translates into CASSSDRTGEQYF.

The rearrangement joins TRBV5-1 to TRBJ2-7; 9 nucleotides line up with TRBD2. The germline gives CDR1 SGHRS, CDR2 YFSETQ. The CDR3 is 16 residues long. The ends lost 0 bases at V and 0 bases at J; junction bases unmatched: 4. The DNA of the CDR3 is TGCGCCAGCAGCTTGGGACTAGCGGAGTTCTCCTACGAGCAGTACTTC. This sequence encodes CASSLGLAEFSYEQYF.

This chain uses TRBV9 with TRBJ1-3; D is perhaps TRBD1 (5 bases). V was shortened by 4 bases and J by 1 base, with 15 bases between the two germline ends. The V gene's germline CDR1 is SGDLS and CDR2 YYNGEE. The CDR3 is 16 amino acids. In DNA, the CDR3 is TGTGCCAGCAGCCCCGACCCAGGGAAGTCTGGAAACACCATATATTTT. Protein sequence: CASSPDPGKSGNTIYF.

V is TRBV2 and J is TRBJ1-2; maybe TRBD1 (6 bases). Germline CDR1 is SNHLY and CDR2 is FYNNEI. The V end was cut by 1 base, the J end by 4 bases, with 10 bases between. The CDR3 runs to 14 residues. CDR3 bases: TGTGCCAGCAGTGAAGGGGGGCTTAGCTATGGCTACACCTTC. Protein sequence: CASSEGGLSYGYTF.

The chain uses TRBV7-2 and TRBJ1-2; D is unclear. Germline-derived CDR1 and CDR2 are SGHTA and FQGNSA. This CDR3 has 13 residues. Trimming took off 1 base at V and 2 bases at J, with 5 bases between the two ends. The CDR3 loop is CASSLGVNYGYTF. In nucleotides, the CDR3 is TGTGCCAGCAGCTTAGGTGTAAACTATGGCTACACCTTC. Complete variable domain (other parts from reference TRBV7-2 and TRBJ1-2): GAGVSQSPSNKVTEKGKDVELRCDPISGHTALYWYRQSLGQGLEFLIYFQGNSAPDKSGLPSDRFSAERTGGSVSTLTIQRTQQEDSAVYLCASSLGVNYGYTFGSGTRLTVV.

The J gene is TRBJ1-1, the V gene TRBV5-4, with TRBD1 identical over 9 bases. The germline V gene has CDR1 SGHNT and CDR2 YYREEE (reference sequence). The CDR3 length is 14 residues. V trimming: 3 bases; J trimming: 7 bases; junction bases outside the gene matches: 7. The CDR3 DNA reads as TGTGCCAGCAGCTCGGCCGGGACAGGGATTGAAGCTTTCTTT. This codes for CASSSAGTGIEAFF.

The CDR3 coding sequence is TGCAGCGTTGAAGGGCTAGCGGGGAGGGAGACCCAGTACTTC. Its translation: CSVEGLAGRETQYF. This sequence joins TRBV29-1 and TRBJ2-5; 9 bases fit TRBD2. Per the germline V gene, CDR1 is SQVTM and CDR2 is ANQGSEA. V trimming: 1 base; J trimming: 5 bases; junction bases outside the gene matches: 5. The CDR3 runs to 14 residues.

The V gene is TRBV7-9, the J gene TRBJ1-4; 12 bases agree with TRBD1. V lost 3 bases to trimming and J lost 8 bases; unmatched junction nucleotides: 1. This CDR3 has 14 amino acids. Germline assignment: CDR1 SEHNR and CDR2 FQNEAQ (reference sequence). The CDR3 DNA sequence: TGTGCCAGCAGCTTCGGGACAGGGGGCGAAAAACTGTTTTTT. Translated: CASSFGTGGEKLFF.

V and J are TRBV29-1 and TRBJ1-2, with a tentative D call TRBD1 (6 bases). Trimming removed 2 bases at V and 6 bases at J, with 10 bases between. The CDR3 consists of 12 residues. In germline, CDR1 is SQVTM, CDR2 ANQGSEA. The CDR3 DNA sequence: TGCAGCGTTGAACCAGGGGCTGATGGCTACACCTTC. Translated: CSVEPGADGYTF. Full variable domain (rest looked up from reference TRBV29-1 and TRBJ1-2): SAVISQKPSRDICQRGTSLTIQCQVDSQVTMMFWYRQQPGQSLTLIATANQGSEATYESGFVIDKFPISRPNLTFSTLTVSNMSPEDSSIYLCSVEPGADGYTFGSGTRLTVV.

J is TRBJ2-1 and V is TRBV2, with TRBD2 identical over 10 bases. V was clipped by 6 bases and J by 10 bases; unmatched bases: 12. Germline CDR1 reads SNHLY; CDR2 reads FYNNEI. CDR3 size: 15 residues. The CDR3 reads CASSPRLAGLAEQFF. In nucleotides, the CDR3 is TGTGCCAGCAGCCCCCGACTAGCGGGTCTGGCGGAGCAGTTCTTC.

The J gene is TRBJ1-5, the V gene TRBV7-2, with 8 bases aligning to TRBD1. Per the germline V gene, CDR1 is SGHTA and CDR2 is FQGNSA. V shed 5 bases and J 4 bases; nucleotides not matched to a gene: 7. The CDR3 consists of 15 residues. The CDR3 loop is CASSPMDRANQPQHF. CDR3 DNA sequence: TGTGCCAGCAGCCCAATGGACAGGGCTAATCAGCCCCAGCATTTT. The full variable domain, its missing parts supplied by reference TRBV7-2 and TRBJ1-5, is GAGVSQSPSNKVTEKGKDVELRCDPISGHTALYWYRQSLGQGLEFLIYFQGNSAPDKSGLPSDRFSAERTGGSVSTLTIQRTQQEDSAVYLCASSPMDRANQPQHFGDGTRLSIL.

This clone was seen more than once but under ten times. V usage is TRBV28 and J usage is TRBJ1-4; D unclear. The CDR3 has 14 residues. The V and J ends lost 6 bases and 0 bases respectively, with 8 bases between them. Germline V gene data show CDR1 as MDHEN and CDR2 as SYDVKM. Written as DNA, the CDR3 is TGTGCCAGCAGGGGCCCAGCAACTAATGAAAAACTGTTTTTT. Its protein product is CASRGPATNEKLFF.

This clone was seen a single time. The J gene is TRBJ1-2, the V gene TRBV29-1; tentative D call: TRBD1 (5 bases). Looked up from germline, CDR1 is SQVTM and CDR2 is ANQGSEA. This CDR3 contains 15 residues. V gave up 1 base and J gave up 4 bases, with 16 bases separating them. CDR3 protein: CSVEVAHDSIYGYTF. CDR3 sequence (DNA): TGCAGCGTTGAAGTCGCCCATGACAGCATCTATGGCTACACCTTC.

V gene TRBV7-2 combines with J gene TRBJ2-2; D is perhaps TRBD2 (5 bases). CDR3 length: 16 residues. V gave up 4 bases and J gave up 5 bases, with 17 bases separating them. Per the germline V gene, CDR1 is SGHTA and CDR2 is FQGNSA. CDR3 sequence reads: CASSSRGSLRTGELFF. For the CDR3, the DNA is TGTGCCAGCAGCTCAAGAGGGTCCCTCCGAACCGGGGAGCTGTTTTTT.

The gene calls are TRBV20-1 and TRBJ1-6, with TRBD1 matching 7 bases. The V and J ends lost 3 bases and 5 bases, in that order; junction bases with no gene match: 4. This CDR3 contains 14 residues. Germline V gene lookup returns CDR1 DFQATT and CDR2 SNEGSKA (reference sequence). In DNA, the CDR3 is TGCAGTGCTAGTGCGGGACAGAATAATTCACCCCTCCACTTT. This encodes CSASAGQNNSPLHF.

This chain joins TRBV9 and TRBJ2-1, with TRBD1 as a possible D gene (5 bases). Trimming removed 6 bases at V and 6 bases at J, with 16 bases between. The CDR3 has 14 amino acids. The germline V gene has CDR1 SGDLS and CDR2 YYNGEE. The CDR3 spells CASKKGAGSNEQFF. CDR3 DNA: TGTGCCAGCAAAAAAGGGGCTGGAAGCAATGAGCAGTTCTTC. Variable domain in full (rest from reference TRBV9 and TRBJ2-1): DSGVTQTPKHLITATGQRVTLRCSPRSGDLSVYWYQQSLDQGLQFLIQYYNGEERAKGNILERFSAQQFPDLHSELNLSSLELGDSALYFCASKKGAGSNEQFFGPGTRLTVL.

The genes are TRBV12-5 and TRBJ2-4; the match to TRBD1 covers 7 bases. The CDR3 consists of 20 residues. Trimming cost V 8 bases and J 1 base; bases outside gene matches: 23. Germline CDR1 and CDR2: LGHNT and FRNRAP. CDR3 amino acids: CASRSGQVGSVLGAKNIQYF. The CDR3 DNA follows: TGTGCTAGTAGGAGTGGACAGGTGGGTTCGGTCTTGGGGGCCAAAAACATTCAGTACTTC.

This chain uses TRBV5-4 with TRBJ1-2; D unclear. CDR3 length: 13 amino acids. The V end was cut by 1 base, the J end by 5 bases, with 9 bases between. CDR1 is SGHNT, CDR2 YYREEE, per germline (reference sequence). Here the CDR3 DNA reads TGTGCCAGCAGCTTGACCCTGGAGTATGGCTACACCTTC. Protein product: CASSLTLEYGYTF.

The sample holds one count of this clone. The chain links TRBV7-3 to TRBJ2-3; a possible D gene is TRBD2 (6 bases). V was pared by 5 bases and J by 4 bases, with 13 bases between. The CDR3 covers 14 residues. Germline values: CDR1 SGHTA, CDR2 FQGTGA. The CDR3 DNA reads as TGTGCCAGCAGCACGACTAGGCCCCCAGATACGCAGTATTTT. Protein product: CASSTTRPPDTQYF.